This TCR beta chain was recovered during a study of blood T cell repertoires in COVID-19. Study details: T cells, B-cell-depleted T cells, or PBMCs supplied cDNA or gDNA.

Repertoires were generated with immunoSEQ multiplex PCR, while TCRdb's copy carries only in-frame clones and drops some. Among fewer than 250,000 clones, 82% were seen once, and the ten largest hold approximately 12%. CDR1 is SGHKS and CDR2 is YYEKEE in the germline V gene (reference sequence). The CDR3 has 20 residues. J was trimmed by 0 bases and V by 4 bases; bases with no gene match: 18. Sample: peripheral blood. This chain joins TRBV5-5 and TRBJ1-5; 8 bases match TRBD1. The TCR comes from a woman in her 40s with acute or convalescent COVID-19. CDR3 sequence (DNA): TGTGCCAGCAGCCCTAATAAGACAGGGGCCCTGGAATATAGCAATCAGCCCCAGCATTTT. This sequence encodes CASSPNKTGALEYSNQPQHF.